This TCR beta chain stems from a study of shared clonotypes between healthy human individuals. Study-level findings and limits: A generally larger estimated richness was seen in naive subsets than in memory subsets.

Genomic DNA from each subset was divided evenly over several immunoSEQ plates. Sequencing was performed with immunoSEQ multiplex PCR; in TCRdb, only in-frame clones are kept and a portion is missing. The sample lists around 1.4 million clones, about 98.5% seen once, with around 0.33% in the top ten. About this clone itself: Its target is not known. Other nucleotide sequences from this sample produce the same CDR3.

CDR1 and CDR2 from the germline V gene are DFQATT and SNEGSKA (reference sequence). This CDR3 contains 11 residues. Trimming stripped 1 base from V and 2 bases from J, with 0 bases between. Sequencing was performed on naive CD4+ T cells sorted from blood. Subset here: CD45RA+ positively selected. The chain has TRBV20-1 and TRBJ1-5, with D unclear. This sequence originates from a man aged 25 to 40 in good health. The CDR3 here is CSARGNQPQHF. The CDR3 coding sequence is TGCAGTGCTAGAGGCAATCAGCCCCAGCATTTT.